Following are 25 T cell receptor beta chains from one sample sequenced in a study of blood T cell repertoires in COVID-19. Assay used: immunoSEQ multiplex PCR; TCRdb lists only in-frame clones, some missing. The sample consists of approximately 140,000 clones, 70% to 90% of them appearing once. Sequenced material: peripheral blood. The receptors stem from a man between 65 and 85 years old with acute or convalescent COVID-19.

The chain carries TRBV29-1 and TRBJ1-2; D remains unclear. The V and J ends lost 2 bases and 8 bases respectively, with 15 bases between them. In germline, CDR1 is SQVTM, CDR2 ANQGSEA. The CDR3 spans 13 residues. The CDR3 sequence is CSVERGGREGYTF. The CDR3 region has the DNA TGCAGCGTTGAAAGAGGAGGGCGGGAGGGCTACACCTTC.

The chain combines TRBV7-2 with TRBJ2-7, with a tentative D call TRBD2 (6 bases). The CDR3 totals 14 residues. The germline CDR1 and CDR2 sequences are SGHTA and FQGNSA. V dropped 1 base and J dropped 7 bases, with 14 bases sitting between them. The CDR3 coding sequence is TGTGCCAGCAGCTTAGGGGACTCCTTGGGGGAGCAGTACTTC. Protein sequence: CASSLGDSLGEQYF.

This chain connects TRBV9 to TRBJ1-4; tentative D call: TRBD1 (5 bases). This CDR3 has 15 amino acids. Deletions cut 5 bases from V and 2 bases from J, with 13 bases between. The germline gives CDR1 SGDLS, CDR2 YYNGEE. The CDR3 DNA reads as TGTGCCAGCAGTAATTTTGGGGCGACTAATGAAAAACTGTTTTTT. It encodes CASSNFGATNEKLFF.

CDR3 sequence: CASSRTGYNEKLFF. The CDR3 bases are TGTGCCAGTAGTCGGACAGGGTATAATGAAAAACTGTTTTTT. The chain combines TRBV19 with TRBJ1-4; 8 positions match TRBD1. Germline V lookup: CDR1 LNHDA, CDR2 SQIVND (reference sequence). The trim removed 5 bases at V and 4 bases at J, leaving 3 bases unmatched. CDR3 length equals 14 residues.

The chain couples TRBV25-1 to TRBJ2-1; 10 nucleotides align to TRBD2. The ends lost 3 bases at V and 7 bases at J; junction bases unmatched: 0. The germline gives CDR1 MGHDK, CDR2 SYGVNS. The CDR3 consists of 13 residues. CDR3: CASSETSGNEQFF. The CDR3 DNA follows: TGTGCCAGCAGTGAGACTAGCGGGAATGAGCAGTTCTTC.

The chain combines TRBV6-6 with TRBJ1-5, with 7 bases matching TRBD1. V was clipped by 2 bases and J by 4 bases; unmatched bases: 5. The CDR3 sequence is 15 residues long. Germline V gives CDR1 MNHNY, CDR2 SVGAGI (reference sequence). The CDR3: CASSYRDSLNQPQHF. CDR3 nucleotides: TGTGCCAGCAGTTACCGGGACAGCCTTAATCAGCCCCAGCATTTT.

The genes are TRBV7-3 and TRBJ2-3; the match to TRBD2 covers 12 bases. The J segment lost 2 bases and the V segment lost 3 bases, leaving 6 bases of the junction unmatched. CDR1 is SGHTA, CDR2 FQGTGA, per germline. The CDR3 totals 17 residues. Here the CDR3 DNA reads TGTGCCAGCAGCTTCAGACTAGCGGGAGATAACACAGATACGCAGTATTTT. Protein: CASSFRLAGDNTDTQYF.

V and J are TRBV6-2 or TRBV6-3 and TRBJ2-3; tentatively, D is TRBD1 (5 bases). The V gene lost 5 bases and the J gene lost 2 bases, with 14 bases spanning the gap. Germline V gives CDR1 MNHEY, CDR2 SVGEGT. The CDR3 length is 15 residues. The CDR3 here is CASSPVQTVTDTQYF. The CDR3 DNA sequence: TGTGCCAGCAGTCCCGTCCAGACAGTCACAGATACGCAGTATTTT.

The gene calls are TRBV4-2 and TRBJ1-4; the D gene is possibly TRBD1 (6 bases). The CDR3 is 14 amino acids. Germline CDR1 LGHNA, CDR2 YNFKEQ. Between the trimmed V and J ends, which lost 1 base and 8 bases, there was a span of 11 bases. The CDR3 is CASSQVSGGEKLFF. CDR3 DNA sequence: TGTGCCAGCAGCCAAGTCTCGGGGGGCGAAAAACTGTTTTTT.

The chain couples TRBV5-4 to TRBJ2-1; TRBD2 might be the D (5 bases). Trimming left V 0 bases short and J 3 bases short, with 13 bases between. The CDR3 covers 16 residues. The germline V gene has CDR1 SGHNT and CDR2 YYREEE (reference sequence). The DNA of the CDR3 is TGTGCCAGCAGCTTGGGGGGTGGGAGAATCTACAATGAGCAGTTCTTC. Amino acid sequence: CASSLGGGRIYNEQFF.

The J gene is TRBJ1-1, the V gene TRBV14; tentative D call: TRBD1 (5 bases). CDR3 length: 13 amino acids. The ends were cut back, 6 bases at V and 4 bases at J, with 12 bases in the middle. Germline loops: CDR1 SGHDN, CDR2 FVKESK. The CDR3 nucleotides are TGTGCCAGCAGTGCCCTGGGGCGCACTGAAGCTTTCTTT. Protein sequence: CASSALGRTEAFF.

This sequence joins TRBV6-5 and TRBJ2-3; 10 nucleotides match TRBD2. The CDR3 length is 16 residues. V trimming: 1 base; J trimming: 1 base; junction bases outside the gene matches: 2. The germline V gene has CDR1 MNHEY and CDR2 SVGAGI. The CDR3 bases are TGTGCCAGCAGTTACTTAAGCGGGAGGGGCACAGATACGCAGTATTTT. Residues: CASSYLSGRGTDTQYF.

This chain joins TRBV19 and TRBJ2-4; no firm D call. Trimming took 7 bases from V and 2 from J, leaving 15 bases between them. This CDR3 spans 15 amino acids. From germline, CDR1 is LNHDA and CDR2 SQIVND (reference sequence). In DNA form, the CDR3 reads TGTGCCAGTAACCCTCGTGAGAGGTCCAAAAACATTCAGTACTTC. Its protein is CASNPRERSKNIQYF.

The chain employs TRBV6-5 and TRBJ2-5; 8 bases line up with TRBD1. The CDR3 runs to 16 residues. Germline values: CDR1 MNHEY, CDR2 SVGAGI. Germline trimming cut 0 bases from V and 2 bases from J; bases unmatched to any gene: 5. CDR3 DNA: TGTGCCAGCAGTTACTCCGACAGGGGCGCGCAAGAGACCCAGTACTTC. This gives the protein CASSYSDRGAQETQYF.

This clone appeared a single time. This chain joins TRBV7-3 and TRBJ2-3; TRBD2 is a possible D gene (5 bases). V lost 4 bases and J lost 0, with 11 bases in between. The CDR3 covers 15 residues. Germline V lookup: CDR1 SGHTA, CDR2 FQGTGA. The CDR3 DNA is TGTGCCAGCAGCTATTCTAGCAGTAGCACAGATACGCAGTATTTT. Its protein product is CASSYSSSSTDTQYF.

The V call is TRBV5-1, the J call TRBJ2-1, with D perhaps TRBD2 (5 bases). Germline V gene lookup returns CDR1 SGHRS and CDR2 YFSETQ. Trimming cost V 0 bases and J 6 bases, with 10 bases left between them. The CDR3 extends over 14 amino acids. For the CDR3, the DNA is TGCGCCAGCAGCTTGGCCGGGGTATCCAATGAGCAGTTCTTC. It codes for CASSLAGVSNEQFF.

This clone was counted a few times. V and J are TRBV7-8 and TRBJ2-2, with 13 bases identical to TRBD2. The CDR3 is 22 amino acids. The junction had 19 bases not matched to a gene; V was cut back by 4 bases and J by 2 bases. Germline CDR1 is SGHVS and CDR2 is FQNEAQ. CDR3 nucleotide sequence: TGTGCCAGCAGCTCCAGGACTAGCGGGAGAGCCTTCAAGGGGTCAAACACCGGGGAGCTGTTTTTT. It is translated as CASSSRTSGRAFKGSNTGELFF.

The chain is built from TRBV11-1 and TRBJ2-4, with 10 bases lining up with TRBD1. Germline trimming cut 5 bases from V and 8 bases from J; bases unmatched to any gene: 6. The CDR3 length is 14 residues. CDR1 is SGHAT, CDR2 FQDESV, per germline (reference sequence). The CDR3 loop is CASSPGQGLYIQYF. CDR3 DNA: TGTGCCAGCAGCCCGGGACAGGGGTTGTACATTCAGTACTTC.

J is TRBJ2-7 and V is TRBV6-6, with 9 positions matching TRBD2. V gave up 2 bases and J gave up 7 bases; unmatched junction bases: 9. Germline V CDR1 and CDR2: MNHNY, SVGAGI (reference sequence). The CDR3 sequence is 15 residues long. In DNA form, the CDR3 reads TGTGCCAGCAGTTACCTGGGACTAGCCGGGGATGAGCAGTACTTC. Translation: CASSYLGLAGDEQYF.

This clone was detected only once. The genes are TRBV5-4 and TRBJ2-5; D perhaps matches TRBD1 (6 bases). V dropped 4 bases and J dropped 0 bases, with 16 bases sitting between them. The CDR3 is 16 amino acids. In germline, CDR1 is SGHNT, CDR2 YYREEE (reference sequence). The CDR3 DNA follows: TGTGCCAGCAGCCCGGGGAAATACAGGGACCAAGAGACCCAGTACTTC. This gives the protein CASSPGKYRDQETQYF. The full variable domain, in which reference TRBV5-4 and TRBJ2-5 provide the parts outside the CDR3, is ETGVTQSPTHLIKTRGQQVTLRCSSQSGHNTVSWYQQALGQGPQFIFQYYREEENGRGNFPPRFSGLQFPNYSSELNVNALELDDSALYLCASSPGKYRDQETQYFGPGTRLLVL.

Points on this clone: The same CDR3 arises from other DNA sequences in this sample as well. The V and J genes are TRBV7-9 and TRBJ2-7, with 13 bases identical to TRBD2. Per the germline V gene, CDR1 is SEHNR and CDR2 is FQNEAQ (reference sequence). The V and J ends lost 5 bases and 3 bases, in that order; junction bases with no gene match: 4. There are 15 residues in the CDR3. The CDR3 is CASSPGLAGIYEQYF. As DNA, the CDR3 is TGTGCCAGCAGCCCGGGACTAGCGGGAATCTACGAGCAGTACTTC.

V usage is TRBV28 and J usage is TRBJ1-5; D not resolved. This CDR3 has 13 amino acids. V lost 10 bases and J 0 bases, leaving 10 bases between the germline ends. Germline CDR1 is MDHEN and CDR2 is SYDVKM. The CDR3 DNA follows: TGTGCCACCGGGTTGCATAGCAATCAGCCCCAGCATTTT. Protein sequence: CATGLHSNQPQHF.

The chain carries TRBV18 and TRBJ2-3, with TRBD2 identical over 10 bases. Looked up from germline, CDR1 is KGHSH and CDR2 is LQKENI. Unmatched junction bases numbered 7, after V lost 3 bases and J lost 1 base. The CDR3 loop spans 17 amino acids. The CDR3 sequence: CASSPILAGVRTDTQYF. The CDR3 DNA reads as TGTGCCAGCTCACCCATTCTAGCGGGAGTACGCACAGATACGCAGTATTTT.

This clone was observed a handful of times. The V call is TRBV6-2 or TRBV6-3, the J call TRBJ1-5; D possibly corresponds to TRBD1 (6 bases). The CDR3 runs to 14 residues. The germline V gene has CDR1 MNHEY and CDR2 SVGEGT. The V and J ends lost 6 bases and 3 bases respectively, with 12 bases between them. The CDR3 coding sequence is TGTGCCAGCAGCCGCCGGGACACCAATCAGCCCCAGCATTTT. This codes for CASSRRDTNQPQHF.

This rearrangement joins TRBV19 to TRBJ2-7; 9 nucleotides line up with TRBD2. Germline CDR1 reads LNHDA; CDR2 reads SQIVND (reference sequence). J gave up 6 bases and V 3 bases, and 9 bases lay outside the gene matches. The CDR3 covers 15 residues. The CDR3 region is CASSIQAGGIIEQYF. CDR3 coding DNA: TGTGCCAGTAGTATTCAGGCGGGAGGGATTATCGAGCAGTACTTC. Full variable domain (rest looked up from reference TRBV19 and TRBJ2-7): DGGITQSPKYLFRKEGQNVTLSCEQNLNHDAMYWYRQDPGQGLRLIYYSQIVNDFQKGDIAEGYSVSREKKESFPLTVTSAQKNPTAFYLCASSIQAGGIIEQYFGPGTRLTVT.